This T cell receptor beta chain was retrieved from a study of cytomegalovirus exposure and HLA in healthy donors. The PCR contained 60 Vbeta and 13 Jbeta primers. Clones were sequenced by immunoSEQ multiplex PCR, and TCRdb holds only the in-frame ones, with some missing. The sample contains about 110,000 clones, about 86% of which appear only once. This clone was counted between two and nine times. This TCR came from a middle-aged man in good health and CMV-seronegative. The source material was PBMCs.

CDR3 sequence (DNA): TGTGCCAGCAGCTCCCCAGTAGGGACACGACCCTCTGGGGCCAACGTCCTGACTTTC. Residues: CASSSPVGTRPSGANVLTF. This sequence joins TRBV7-2 and TRBJ2-6, with a weak D call TRBD1 (6 bases). Germline assignment: CDR1 SGHTA and CDR2 FQGNSA. CDR3 length equals 19 residues. Between the trimmed V and J ends, which lost 4 bases and 0 bases, there was a span of 19 bases.